This entry lists 9 T cell receptor beta chains sequenced from one sample in a study of TIL therapy for anti-PD-1-resistant metastatic lung cancer. Documented time point: pre-treatment sample, taken before nivolumab and TIL therapy. Tumor tissue came from excised metastases, mostly pleural nodules or supraclavicular lymph nodes. The libraries were made with immunoSEQ v3. Using immunoSEQ multiplex PCR, the repertoire was profiled, and TCRdb retains in-frame clones only, with some absent. The sample carries about 50,000 clones, less than 85% recorded once. Sample: tumor tissue, taken at baseline. The source of these receptors is a person aged 25 to 85 with non-small cell lung cancer.

The V and J genes are TRBV19 and TRBJ1-2; D unclear. The CDR3 covers 14 residues. Germline-derived CDR1 and CDR2 are LNHDA and SQIVND (reference sequence). V was shortened by 8 bases and J by 4 bases, with 17 bases between the two germline ends. CDR3 amino acids: CASRKIGEAYGYTF. CDR3 nucleotides: TGTGCCAGTCGAAAAATCGGCGAGGCCTATGGCTACACCTTC.

The rearrangement uses TRBV29-1 and TRBJ2-1; no definite D call. The V gene's germline CDR1 is SQVTM and CDR2 ANQGSEA. V was pared by 5 bases and J by 4 bases, with 9 bases between. The length of the CDR3 is 12 residues. The DNA for the CDR3 is TGCAGCGTTTCTCTATCGTACAATGAGCAGTTCTTC. Its translation is CSVSLSYNEQFF.

The chain couples TRBV9 to TRBJ2-3, with TRBD2 matching 9 bases. The J segment lost 5 bases and the V segment lost 0 bases, leaving 4 bases of the junction unmatched. CDR1 is SGDLS and CDR2 is YYNGEE in the germline V gene. The CDR3 has 15 residues. The CDR3 coding sequence is TGTGCCAGCAGCGTAGGGCGGGAGGGCCGAGATACGCAGTATTTT. Translating it yields CASSVGREGRDTQYF.

This chain uses TRBV27 with TRBJ1-1, with D maybe TRBD1 (6 bases). The CDR3 has 15 amino acids. The V gene lost 2 bases and the J gene lost 3 bases, with 13 bases spanning the gap. Germline assignment: CDR1 MNHEY and CDR2 SMNVEV (reference sequence). CDR3 residues: CASSLGGLGDTEAFF. Here the CDR3 DNA reads TGTGCCAGCAGTTTAGGGGGGCTCGGGGACACTGAAGCTTTCTTT.

This clone occurred many times. V usage is TRBV12-5 and J usage is TRBJ1-6, with TRBD1 identical over 7 bases. The V gene's germline CDR1 is LGHNT and CDR2 FRNRAP. After removal of 7 bases from V and 10 bases from J, the junction contained 13 bases not matched to a gene. The CDR3 sequence is 15 residues long. CDR3 region: CASAPDRDLQSPLHF. As DNA, the CDR3 is TGTGCTAGTGCCCCCGACAGGGATTTACAATCACCCCTCCACTTT.

The chain carries TRBV18 and TRBJ2-7, with 7 bases fitting TRBD2. CDR1 is KGHSH, CDR2 LQKENI, per germline. V was clipped by 5 bases and J by 4 bases; unmatched bases: 8. The CDR3 length is 14 residues. CDR3 coding DNA: TGTGCCAGCTCAAATCGGGAGGAGGCTTACGAGCAGTACTTC. Encoded protein: CASSNREEAYEQYF. The full variable domain, rest sourced from reference TRBV18 and TRBJ2-7, is NAGVMQNPRHLVRRRGQEARLRCSPMKGHSHVYWYRQLPEEGLKFMVYLQKENIIDESGMPKERFSAEFPKEGPSILRIQQVVRGDSAAYFCASSNREEAYEQYFGPGTRLTVT.

J is TRBJ2-7 and V is TRBV11-2, with D unresolved. The length of the CDR3 is 15 residues. Germline loops: CDR1 SGHAT, CDR2 FQNNGV. V was trimmed by 3 bases and J by 0 bases, leaving 12 bases between them. The CDR3 reads CASSLDFESSYEQYF. DNA of the CDR3: TGTGCCAGCAGCTTGGATTTTGAGTCCTCCTACGAGCAGTACTTC.

J is TRBJ2-7 and V is TRBV5-1; 11 bases align to TRBD1. Germline values: CDR1 SGHRS, CDR2 YFSETQ. Unmatched junction bases numbered 5, after V lost 0 bases and J lost 6 bases. The CDR3 sequence is 15 residues long. The CDR3 bases are TGCGCCAGCAGCTTGGATGGGACAGGGGGTACCGAGCAGTACTTC. It translates to CASSLDGTGGTEQYF. Supplemented by reference TRBV5-1 and TRBJ2-7, the full variable domain reads KAGVTQTPRYLIKTRGQQVTLSCSPISGHRSVSWYQQTPGQGLQFLFEYFSETQRNKGNFPGRFSGRQFSNSRSEMNVSTLELGDSALYLCASSLDGTGGTEQYFGPGTRLTVT.

This clone was picked up one time. The rearrangement uses TRBV29-1 and TRBJ2-1; D is ambiguous. From germline, CDR1 is SQVTM and CDR2 ANQGSEA. The CDR3 runs to 11 residues. Between the trimmed V and J ends, which lost 2 bases and 6 bases, there was a span of 5 bases. Written as DNA, the CDR3 is TGCAGCGTTGAACTCCGCAATGAGCAGTTCTTC. Protein: CSVELRNEQFF.